This T cell receptor (beta chain) was sequenced during a study of breast tumors, draining lymph nodes, adjacent tissues. TCRdb ran MiXCR on the multiplex PCR reads and lists one entry per CDR3 protein. This table holds about 120,000 distinct CDR3 sequences, just under 20% found once. CDR1 is SGHTA and CDR2 is FQGNSA in the germline V gene. There are 15 residues in the CDR3. The lymph nodes were axillary draining lymph nodes from breast cancer patients. Remarks on this clonotype: A much larger clone differs from this one at a single base, so this may be a read error.

The chain couples TRBV7-2 to TRBJ2-1; D is uncertain. The receptor was isolated from a female donor with breast cancer. Some clones in this sample may be carry-over from other donors' samples. The sample comprised axillary lymph node tissue. The CDR3 loop reads CASSLAGSVQYEQLF. The CDR3 DNA follows: TGTGCCAGCAGCTTAGCGGGATCTGTCCAGTATGAGCAGCTCTTC.